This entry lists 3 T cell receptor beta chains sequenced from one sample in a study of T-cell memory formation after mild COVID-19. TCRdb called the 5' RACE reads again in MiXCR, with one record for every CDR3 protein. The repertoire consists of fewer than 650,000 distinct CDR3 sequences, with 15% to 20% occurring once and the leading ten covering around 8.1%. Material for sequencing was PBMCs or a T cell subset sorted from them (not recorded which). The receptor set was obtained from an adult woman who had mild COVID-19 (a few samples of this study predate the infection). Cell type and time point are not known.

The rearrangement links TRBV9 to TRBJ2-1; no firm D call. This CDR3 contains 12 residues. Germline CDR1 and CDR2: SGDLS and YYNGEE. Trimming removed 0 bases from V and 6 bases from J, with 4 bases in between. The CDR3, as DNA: TGTGCCAGCAGCGTAGCCGGCAATGAGCAGTTCTTC. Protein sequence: CASSVAGNEQFF.

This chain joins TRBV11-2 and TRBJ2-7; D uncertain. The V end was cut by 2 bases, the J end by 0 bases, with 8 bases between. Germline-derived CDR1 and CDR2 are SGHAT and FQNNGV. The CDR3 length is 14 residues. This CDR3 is CASSLPYSSYEQYF. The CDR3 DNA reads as TGTGCCAGCAGCTTACCGTACAGCTCCTACGAGCAGTACTTC. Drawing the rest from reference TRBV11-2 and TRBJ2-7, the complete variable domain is EAGVAQSPRYKIIEKRQSVAFWCNPISGHATLYWYQQILGQGPKLLIQFQNNGVVDDSQLPKDRFSAERLKGVDSTLKIQPAKLEDSAVYLCASSLPYSSYEQYFGPGTRLTVT.

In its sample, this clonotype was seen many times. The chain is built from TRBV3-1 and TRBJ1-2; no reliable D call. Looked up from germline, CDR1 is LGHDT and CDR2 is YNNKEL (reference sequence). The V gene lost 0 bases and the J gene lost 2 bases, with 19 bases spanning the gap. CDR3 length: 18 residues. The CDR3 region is CASSQEGGIGLMNYGYTF. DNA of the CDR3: TGTGCCAGCAGCCAAGAAGGTGGGATCGGACTCATGAACTATGGCTACACCTTC.